The clone carrying this T cell receptor (beta chain) was seen repeatedly, ten times or more. Its specificity is not known. From the reads, TCRdb called clonotypes with MiXCR, one entry per CDR3 protein. The sample gives 290,000 or so distinct CDR3 sequences, about 8.8% of which show up once; about 2.3% is in the top ten. This sample was taken from a study of T cell repertoires in cytomegalovirus infection. About the research overall: Signatures in public TCR beta sequences pointed to both CMV infection and matching HLA type. General study points: HLA-C-restricted CMV clonotypes gave the most frequent clonotype in two of eight donors. The study identified carriers of CMV plus the relevant HLA from cumulative public TCR beta family frequency.

Germline V lookup: CDR1 SGHKS, CDR2 YYEKEE (reference sequence). The V segment lost 4 bases and the J segment 2 bases; nucleotides outside the gene matches: 3. The CDR3 extends over 15 amino acids. V and J are TRBV5-5 and TRBJ1-3, with 10 bases matching TRBD1. Sequenced sample: PBMCs. The origin of this receptor is a human donor in good health (CMV status not recorded). Some clones in this sample may be carry-over from other donors' samples. In DNA, the CDR3 is TGTGCCAGCAGCCCTGGGACAGGGGCTGGAAACACCATATATTTT. This gives the protein CASSPGTGAGNTIYF. Looking up the rest from reference TRBV5-5 and TRBJ1-3 gives the full variable domain: DAGVTQSPTHLIKTRGQQVTLRCSPISGHKSVSWYQQVLGQGPQFIFQYYEKEERGRGNFPDRFSARQFPNYSSELNVNALLLGDSALYLCASSPGTGAGNTIYFGEGSWLTVV.